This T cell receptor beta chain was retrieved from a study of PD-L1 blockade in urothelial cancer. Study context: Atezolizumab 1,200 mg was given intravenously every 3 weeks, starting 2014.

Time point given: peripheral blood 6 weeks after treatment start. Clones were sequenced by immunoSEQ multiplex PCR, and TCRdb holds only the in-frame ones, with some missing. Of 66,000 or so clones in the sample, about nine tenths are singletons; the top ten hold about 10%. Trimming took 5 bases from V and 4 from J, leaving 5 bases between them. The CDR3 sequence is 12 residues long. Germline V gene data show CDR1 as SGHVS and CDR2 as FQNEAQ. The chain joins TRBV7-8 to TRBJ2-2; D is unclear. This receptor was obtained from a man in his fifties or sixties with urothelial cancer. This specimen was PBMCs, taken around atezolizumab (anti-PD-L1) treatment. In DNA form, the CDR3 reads TGTGCCAGCAGCCATCCCACCGGGGAGCTGTTTTTT. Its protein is CASSHPTGELFF.